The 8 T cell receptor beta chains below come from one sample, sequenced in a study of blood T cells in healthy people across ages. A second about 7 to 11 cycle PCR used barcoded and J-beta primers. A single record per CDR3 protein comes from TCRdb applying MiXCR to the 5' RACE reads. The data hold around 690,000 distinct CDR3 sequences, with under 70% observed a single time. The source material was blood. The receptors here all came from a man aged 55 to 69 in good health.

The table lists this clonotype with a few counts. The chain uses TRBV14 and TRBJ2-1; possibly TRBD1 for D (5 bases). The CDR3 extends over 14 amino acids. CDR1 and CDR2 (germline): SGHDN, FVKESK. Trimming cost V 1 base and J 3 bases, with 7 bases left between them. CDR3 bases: TGTGCCAGCAGCCAAGCGACAGTCTACAATGAGCAGTTCTTC. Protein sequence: CASSQATVYNEQFF.

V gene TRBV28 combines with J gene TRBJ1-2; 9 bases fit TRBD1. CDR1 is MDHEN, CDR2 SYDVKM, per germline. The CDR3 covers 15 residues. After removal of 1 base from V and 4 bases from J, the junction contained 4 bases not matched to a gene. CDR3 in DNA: TGTGCCAGCAGTTTATACAGGGGGCAGTTCTATGGCTACACCTTC. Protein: CASSLYRGQFYGYTF.

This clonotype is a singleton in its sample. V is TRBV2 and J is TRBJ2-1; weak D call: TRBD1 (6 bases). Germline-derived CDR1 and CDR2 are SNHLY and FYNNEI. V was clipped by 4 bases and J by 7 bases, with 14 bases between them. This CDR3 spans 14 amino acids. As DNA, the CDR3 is TGTGCCAGCAGTGGGCGCGCAGGGGATAATGAGCAGTTCTTC. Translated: CASSGRAGDNEQFF.

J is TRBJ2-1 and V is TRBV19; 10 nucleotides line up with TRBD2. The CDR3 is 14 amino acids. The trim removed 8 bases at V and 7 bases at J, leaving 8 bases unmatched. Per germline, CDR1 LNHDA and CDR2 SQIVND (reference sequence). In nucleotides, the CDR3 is TGTGCCAGTCAACTAGCGGGGATTGGAAATGAGCAGTTCTTC. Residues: CASQLAGIGNEQFF.

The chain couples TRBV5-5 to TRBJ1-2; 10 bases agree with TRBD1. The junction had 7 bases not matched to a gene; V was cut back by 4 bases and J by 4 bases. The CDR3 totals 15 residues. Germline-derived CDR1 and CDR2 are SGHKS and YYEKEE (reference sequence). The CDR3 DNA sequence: TGTGCCAGCAGCATGGGACAGGGGAGGGGCTATGGCTACACCTTC. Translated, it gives CASSMGQGRGYGYTF.

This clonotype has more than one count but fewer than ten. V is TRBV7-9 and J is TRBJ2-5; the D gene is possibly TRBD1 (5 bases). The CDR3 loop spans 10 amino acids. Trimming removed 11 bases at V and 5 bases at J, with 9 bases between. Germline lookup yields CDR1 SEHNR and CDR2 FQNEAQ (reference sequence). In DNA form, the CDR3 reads TGTGCCCAGGGTACGGAGACCCAGTACTTC. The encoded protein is CAQGTETQYF. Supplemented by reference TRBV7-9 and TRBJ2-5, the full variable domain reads DTGVSQNPRHKITKRGQNVTFRCDPISEHNRLYWYRQTLGQGPEFLTYFQNEAQLEKSRLLSDRFSAERPKGSFSTLEIQRTEQGDSAMYLCAQGTETQYFGPGTRLLVL.

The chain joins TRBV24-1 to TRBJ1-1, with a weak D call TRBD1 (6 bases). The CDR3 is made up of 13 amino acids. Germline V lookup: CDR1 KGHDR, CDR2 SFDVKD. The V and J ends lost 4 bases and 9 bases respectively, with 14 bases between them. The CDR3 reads CATSEGETGKAFF. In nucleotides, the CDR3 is TGTGCCACCAGTGAGGGGGAAACAGGGAAAGCTTTCTTT.

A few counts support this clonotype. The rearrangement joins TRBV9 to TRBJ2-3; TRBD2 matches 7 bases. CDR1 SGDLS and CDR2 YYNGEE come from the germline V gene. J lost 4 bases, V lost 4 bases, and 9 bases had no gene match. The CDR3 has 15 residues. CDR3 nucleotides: TGTGCCAGCAGCTTGACTAGCACATTACCAGATACGCAGTATTTT. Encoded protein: CASSLTSTLPDTQYF.